This TCR beta chain was found in a study of blood T cell repertoires in COVID-19. Study-level information: Both acute and convalescent COVID-19 samples were obtained from the United States, Italy and Spain. In each case, the material was cDNA or gDNA derived from T cells, B-cell-depleted T cells, or PBMCs.

Looked up from germline, CDR1 is ENHRY and CDR2 is SYGVKD. The J segment lost 5 bases and the V segment lost 6 bases, leaving 8 bases of the junction unmatched. The CDR3 has 15 residues. In the original workflow: The authors estimated nucleated cell counts from reference gene primer amplification. Profiled with immunoSEQ multiplex PCR; TCRdb holds only in-frame clones, not every one. That table supplies the V and J calls and clone size; D and trimming were determined from the DNA. The repertoire consists of around 150,000 clones, with approximately 82% occurring once and the leading ten covering approximately 9.9%.

The origin of this receptor is a man aged 55 to 70 who had recovered from COVID-19. V gene TRBV10-3 combines with J gene TRBJ2-3; 10 bases agree with TRBD2. The sample consisted of peripheral blood. The CDR3 bases are TGTGCCATCAGGACAACTAGCGGGACTGAAGATACGCAGTATTTT. This sequence encodes CAIRTTSGTEDTQYF.